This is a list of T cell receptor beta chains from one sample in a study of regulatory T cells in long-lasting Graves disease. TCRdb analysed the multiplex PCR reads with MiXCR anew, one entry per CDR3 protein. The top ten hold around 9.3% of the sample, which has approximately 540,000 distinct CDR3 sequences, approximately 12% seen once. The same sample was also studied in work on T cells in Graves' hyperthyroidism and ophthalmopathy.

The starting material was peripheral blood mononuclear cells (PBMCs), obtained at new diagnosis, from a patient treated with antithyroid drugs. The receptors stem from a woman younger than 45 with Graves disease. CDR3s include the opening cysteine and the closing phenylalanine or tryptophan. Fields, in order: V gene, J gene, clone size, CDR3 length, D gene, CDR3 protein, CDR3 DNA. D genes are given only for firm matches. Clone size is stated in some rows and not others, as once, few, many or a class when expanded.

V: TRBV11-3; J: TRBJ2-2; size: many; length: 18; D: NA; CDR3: CASSLALGTGINTGELFF; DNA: TGTGCCAGCAGCTTAGCTCTCGGGACCGGGATCAACACCGGGGAGCTGTTTTTT
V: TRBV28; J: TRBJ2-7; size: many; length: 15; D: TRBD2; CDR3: CASRGRGVMTYEQYF; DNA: TGTGCCAGCAGGGGGAGGGGCGTGATGACCTACGAGCAGTACTTC
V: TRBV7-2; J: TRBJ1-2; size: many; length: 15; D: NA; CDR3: CASSLVVREVTGYTF; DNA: TGTGCCAGCAGCTTAGTGGTTAGGGAGGTGACTGGCTACACCTTC
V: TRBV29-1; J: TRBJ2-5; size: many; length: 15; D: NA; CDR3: CSVAKSFGTEGTQYF; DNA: TGCAGCGTTGCCAAGAGCTTCGGGACGGAAGGAACCCAGTACTTC
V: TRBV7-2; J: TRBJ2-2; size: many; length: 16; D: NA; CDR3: CASSLVAGSNTGELFF; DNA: TGTGCCAGCAGCTTAGTTGCGGGCTCCAACACCGGGGAGCTGTTTTTT
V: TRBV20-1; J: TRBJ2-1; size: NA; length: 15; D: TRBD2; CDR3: CSAGNGLAVYNEQFF; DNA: TGCAGTGCCGGAAACGGACTAGCGGTATACAATGAGCAGTTCTTC
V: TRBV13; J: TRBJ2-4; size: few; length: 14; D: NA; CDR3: CASTGWVAKNIQYF; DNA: TGTGCCAGCACGGGATGGGTAGCCAAAAACATTCAGTACTTC
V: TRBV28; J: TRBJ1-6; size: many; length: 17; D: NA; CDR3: CASSLGAEGQNNSPLHF; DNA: TGTGCCAGCAGTTTAGGAGCAGAGGGGCAGAATAATTCACCCCTCCACTTT
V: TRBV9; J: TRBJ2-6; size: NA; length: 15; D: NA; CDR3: CASSGAGSRANVLTF; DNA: TGTGCCAGCAGCGGAGCAGGGTCGAGGGCCAACGTCCTGACTTTC
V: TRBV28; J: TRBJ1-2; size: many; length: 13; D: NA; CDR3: CASSYGQRYGYTF; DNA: TGTGCCAGCAGTTACGGACAGAGGTATGGCTACACCTTC
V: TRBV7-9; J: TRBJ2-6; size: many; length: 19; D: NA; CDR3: CASSHPARVPHSGANVLTF; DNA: TGTGCCAGCAGCCACCCAGCCCGGGTCCCTCACTCTGGGGCCAACGTCCTGACTTTC
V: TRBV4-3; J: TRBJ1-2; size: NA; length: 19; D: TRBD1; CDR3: CASSQGVGDRDNSRWGYTF; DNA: TGCGCCAGCAGCCAAGGAGTTGGGGACAGGGACAACTCCCGGTGGGGCTACACCTTC
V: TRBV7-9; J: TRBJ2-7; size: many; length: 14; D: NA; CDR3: CASSLGSGWNEQYF; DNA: TGTGCCAGCAGCTTGGGTTCGGGCTGGAACGAGCAGTACTTC
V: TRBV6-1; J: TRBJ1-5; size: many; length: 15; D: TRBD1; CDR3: CASRTDRGGNQPQHF; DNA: TGTGCCAGCAGGACGGACAGGGGGGGCAATCAGCCCCAGCATTTT
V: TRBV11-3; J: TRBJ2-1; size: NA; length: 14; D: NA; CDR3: CASSLVGENNEQFF; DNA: TGTGCCAGCAGCTTAGTGGGGGAGAACAATGAGCAGTTCTTC
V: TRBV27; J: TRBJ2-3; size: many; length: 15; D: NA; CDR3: CASRPFAGLTDTQYF; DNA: TGTGCCAGCAGACCTTTTGCGGGCCTCACAGATACGCAGTATTTT
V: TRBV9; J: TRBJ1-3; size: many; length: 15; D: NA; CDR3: CASSVSDESGNTIYF; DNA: TGTGCCAGCAGCGTAAGTGACGAGTCTGGAAACACCATATATTTT
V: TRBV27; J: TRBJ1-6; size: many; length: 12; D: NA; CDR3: CASSSYPSPLHF; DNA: TGTGCCAGCAGTTCCTATCCTTCACCCCTCCACTTT
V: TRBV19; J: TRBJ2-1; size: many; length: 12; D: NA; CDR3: CASSPFSNEQFF; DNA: TGTGCCAGTAGCCCGTTTAGCAATGAGCAGTTCTTC
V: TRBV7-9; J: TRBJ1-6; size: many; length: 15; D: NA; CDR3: CASSLGDVYNSPLHF; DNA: TGTGCCAGCAGCTTAGGCGATGTCTATAATTCACCCCTCCACTTT
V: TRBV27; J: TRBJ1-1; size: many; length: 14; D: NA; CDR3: CASSLSRQYTEAFF; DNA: TGTGCCAGCAGTTTATCGAGACAGTACACTGAAGCTTTCTTT
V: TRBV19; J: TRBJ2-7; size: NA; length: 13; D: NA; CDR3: CASSKELDYEQYF; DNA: TGTGCCAGTAGTAAGGAGTTGGACTACGAGCAGTACTTC
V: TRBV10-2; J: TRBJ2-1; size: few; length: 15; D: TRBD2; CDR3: CATQTSGSSYNEQFF; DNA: TGCGCCACCCAAACTAGCGGGAGCTCCTACAATGAGCAGTTCTTC
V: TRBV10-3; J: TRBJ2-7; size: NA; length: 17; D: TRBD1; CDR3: CAISDTPGTGSTYEQYF; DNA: TGTGCCATCAGTGATACCCCCGGGACAGGGAGCACGTACGAGCAGTACTTC
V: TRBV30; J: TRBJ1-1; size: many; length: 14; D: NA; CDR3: CAWSRDGAHTEAFF; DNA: TGTGCCTGGAGTAGAGACGGGGCCCACACTGAAGCTTTCTTT
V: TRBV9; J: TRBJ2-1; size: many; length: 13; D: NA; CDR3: CASSVTGYNEQFF; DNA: TGTGCCAGCAGCGTAACGGGTTACAATGAGCAGTTCTTC
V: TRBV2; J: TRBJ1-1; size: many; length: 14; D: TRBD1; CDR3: CASKRDRANTEAFF; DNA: TGTGCCAGCAAACGGGACAGGGCGAACACTGAAGCTTTCTTT
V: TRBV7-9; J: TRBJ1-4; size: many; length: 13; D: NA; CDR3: CASSHGQSEKLFF; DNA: TGTGCCAGCAGCCATGGACAGAGTGAAAAACTGTTTTTT
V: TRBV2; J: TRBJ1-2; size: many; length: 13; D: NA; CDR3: CASSPQEGRGYTF; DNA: TGTGCCAGCAGCCCCCAAGAGGGACGTGGCTACACCTTC
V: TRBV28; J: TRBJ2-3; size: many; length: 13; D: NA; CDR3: CASSSRVSDTQYF; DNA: TGTGCCAGCAGTTCCAGGGTATCAGATACGCAGTATTTT
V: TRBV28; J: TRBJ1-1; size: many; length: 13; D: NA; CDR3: CASSPYGRGEAFF; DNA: TGTGCCAGCAGTCCGTACGGGAGGGGTGAAGCTTTCTTT
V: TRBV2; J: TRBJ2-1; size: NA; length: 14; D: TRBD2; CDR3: CASKRESSYNEQFF; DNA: TGTGCCAGCAAGCGGGAGAGCTCCTACAATGAGCAGTTCTTC
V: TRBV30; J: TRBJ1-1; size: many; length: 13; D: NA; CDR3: CAWSSQGKTEAFF; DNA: TGTGCCTGGAGTAGCCAGGGTAAGACTGAAGCTTTCTTT
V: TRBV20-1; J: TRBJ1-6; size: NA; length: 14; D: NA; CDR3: CSARDPSYNSPLHF; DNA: TGCAGTGCTAGAGATCCCAGCTATAATTCACCCCTCCACTTT
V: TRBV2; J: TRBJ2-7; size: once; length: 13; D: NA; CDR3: CASTQVGIGEQYF; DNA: TGTGCCAGCACCCAGGTAGGGATAGGCGAGCAGTACTTC
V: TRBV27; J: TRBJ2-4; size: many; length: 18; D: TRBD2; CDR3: CASSPGTSGRVAKNIRYF; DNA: TGTGCCAGCAGTCCCGGGACTAGCGGGAGGGTAGCCAAAAACATTCGGTACTTC
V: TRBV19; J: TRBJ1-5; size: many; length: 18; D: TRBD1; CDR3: CASRHAPSQGKDLQPQHF; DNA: TGTGCCAGTAGACACGCACCATCACAGGGGAAGGATCTACAGCCCCAGCATTTT
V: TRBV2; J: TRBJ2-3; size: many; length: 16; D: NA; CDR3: CASSYTPGLSTDTQYF; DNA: TGTGCCAGCAGTTACACTCCGGGACTCTCCACAGATACGCAGTATTTT
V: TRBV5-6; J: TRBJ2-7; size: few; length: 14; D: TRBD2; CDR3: CASSLGLEVYEQYF; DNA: TGTGCCAGCAGCTTAGGACTAGAAGTCTACGAGCAGTACTTC
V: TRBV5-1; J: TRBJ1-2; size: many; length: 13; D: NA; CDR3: CASSLAGYYGYTF; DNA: TGTGCCAGTAGTCTCGCAGGGTACTATGGCTACACCTTC
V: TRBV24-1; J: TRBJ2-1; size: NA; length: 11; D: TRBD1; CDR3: CATKTGREQFF; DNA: TGTGCCACCAAGACAGGGCGAGAGCAGTTCTTC